Reported below is one T cell receptor beta chain. Its antigen is undetermined. This entry belongs to a study of cytomegalovirus exposure and HLA in healthy donors. Study results and caveats: For most TCR beta V segments, an earlier analysis put the productive rate at about 87% or about 30% of the time. A later analysis showed HLA-associated TCR beta chains outstripping equally common others in clonal expansion. As a later analysis revealed, the rate of TCR association differed by HLA locus, with DRB1 most and HLA-C fewest.

PCR was performed using 60 Vbeta and 13 Jbeta primers. TCRdb keeps only in-frame clones here, not all; method: immunoSEQ multiplex PCR. Of 150,000 to 250,000 clones in the sample, around 81% are singletons; the top ten hold 1.9%. Between the trimmed V and J ends, which lost 5 bases and 0 bases, there was a span of 11 bases. This CDR3 has 15 amino acids. Germline V CDR1 and CDR2: SGHVS, FQNEAQ. Specimen: PBMCs. The clonotype comes from a man between 25 and 39 years old in good health and CMV-seronegative. The chain has TRBV7-8 and TRBJ1-5; D ambiguous. This CDR3 reads CASSPRQVSNQPQHF. CDR3 bases: TGTGCCAGCAGCCCAAGACAAGTTAGCAATCAGCCCCAGCATTTT.